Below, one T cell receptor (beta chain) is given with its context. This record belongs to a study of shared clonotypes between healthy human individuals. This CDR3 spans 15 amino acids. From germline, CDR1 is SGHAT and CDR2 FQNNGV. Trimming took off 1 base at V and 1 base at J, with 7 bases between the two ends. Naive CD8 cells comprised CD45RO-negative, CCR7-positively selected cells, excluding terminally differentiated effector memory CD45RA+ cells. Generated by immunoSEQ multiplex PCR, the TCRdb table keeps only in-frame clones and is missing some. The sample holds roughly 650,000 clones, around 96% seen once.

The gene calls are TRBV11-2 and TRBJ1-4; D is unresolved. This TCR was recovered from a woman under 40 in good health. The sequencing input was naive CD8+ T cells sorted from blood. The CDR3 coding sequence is TGTGCCAGCAGCTTAGTTGGTAAAACTAATGAAAAACTGTTTTTT. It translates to CASSLVGKTNEKLFF.